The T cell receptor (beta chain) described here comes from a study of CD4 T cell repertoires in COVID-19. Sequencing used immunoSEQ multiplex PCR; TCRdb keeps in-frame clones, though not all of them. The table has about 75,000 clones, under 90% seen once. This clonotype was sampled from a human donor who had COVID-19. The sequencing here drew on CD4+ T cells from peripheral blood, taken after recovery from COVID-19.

DNA for the CDR3: TGTGCCAGCAGCTTAGCGGAGGCGGGGGGCACAGATACGCAGTATTTT. It yields the protein CASSLAEAGGTDTQYF. This chain joins TRBV7-6 and TRBJ2-3, with 7 positions matching TRBD2. Germline V gives CDR1 SGHVS, CDR2 FNYEAQ. The CDR3 is 16 residues long. V gave up 0 bases and J gave up 1 base; unmatched junction bases: 4.